Sequencing of this T cell receptor (beta chain) was carried out in a study of blood T cell repertoires in COVID-19. Produced via immunoSEQ multiplex PCR; TCRdb's table is partial and in-frame only. Of about 250,000 clones in the sample, under 90% were seen once. Sequences were obtained from peripheral blood. The TCR sequence derives from a woman in her forties who had recovered from COVID-19.

Here the CDR3 reads CASSSPGTSGTYEQYF. The DNA of the CDR3 is TGTGCCAGCAGTTCTCCCGGGACTAGCGGGACCTACGAGCAGTACTTC. This rearrangement joins TRBV28 to TRBJ2-7; 13 bases align to TRBD2. Germline V gene lookup returns CDR1 MDHEN and CDR2 SYDVKM. The CDR3 totals 16 residues. After removal of 4 bases from V and 2 bases from J, the junction contained 5 bases not matched to a gene.